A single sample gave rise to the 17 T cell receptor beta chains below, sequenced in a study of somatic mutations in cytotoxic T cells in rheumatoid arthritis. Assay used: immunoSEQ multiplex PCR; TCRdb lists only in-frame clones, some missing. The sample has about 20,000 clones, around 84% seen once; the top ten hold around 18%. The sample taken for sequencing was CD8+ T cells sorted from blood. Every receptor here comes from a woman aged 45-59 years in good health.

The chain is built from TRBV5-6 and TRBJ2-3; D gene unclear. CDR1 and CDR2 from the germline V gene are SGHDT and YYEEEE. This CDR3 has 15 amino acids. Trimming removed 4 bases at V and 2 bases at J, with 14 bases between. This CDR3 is CASSPTVSATDTQYF. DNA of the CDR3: TGTGCCAGCAGCCCGACGGTCTCCGCCACAGATACGCAGTATTTT.

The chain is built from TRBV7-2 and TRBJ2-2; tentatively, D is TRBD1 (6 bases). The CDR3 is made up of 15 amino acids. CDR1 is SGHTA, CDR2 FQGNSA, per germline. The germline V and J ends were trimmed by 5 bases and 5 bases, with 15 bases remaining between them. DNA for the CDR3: TGTGCCAGCAGCGTAAAGCCAGGGGAGACCGGGGAGCTGTTTTTT. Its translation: CASSVKPGETGELFF.

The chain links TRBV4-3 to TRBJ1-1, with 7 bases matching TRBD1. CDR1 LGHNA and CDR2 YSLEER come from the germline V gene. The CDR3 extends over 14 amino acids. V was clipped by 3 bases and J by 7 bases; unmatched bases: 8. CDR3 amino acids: CASSHDRDQGEAFF. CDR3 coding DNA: TGCGCCAGCAGCCACGACAGGGACCAGGGTGAAGCTTTCTTT.

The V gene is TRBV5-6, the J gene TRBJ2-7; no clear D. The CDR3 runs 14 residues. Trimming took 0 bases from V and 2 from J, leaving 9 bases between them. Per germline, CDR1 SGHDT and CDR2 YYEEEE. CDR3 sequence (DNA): TGTGCCAGCAGCTTGGGGCAGGTGACCTACGAGCAGTACTTC. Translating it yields CASSLGQVTYEQYF.

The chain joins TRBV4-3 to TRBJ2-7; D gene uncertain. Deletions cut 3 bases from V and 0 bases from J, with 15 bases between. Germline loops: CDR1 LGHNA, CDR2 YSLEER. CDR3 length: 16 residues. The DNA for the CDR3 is TGCGCCAGCAGCCATGCGGACCACTCTTCCTCCTACGAGCAGTACGTC. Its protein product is CASSHADHSSSYEQYV.

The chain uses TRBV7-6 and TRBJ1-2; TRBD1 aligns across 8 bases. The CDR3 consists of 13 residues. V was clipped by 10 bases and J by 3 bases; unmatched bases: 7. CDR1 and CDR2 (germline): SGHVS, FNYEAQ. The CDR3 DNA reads TGTGCCACACGACAGGGGTCCGACTATGGCTACACCTTC. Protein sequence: CATRQGSDYGYTF.

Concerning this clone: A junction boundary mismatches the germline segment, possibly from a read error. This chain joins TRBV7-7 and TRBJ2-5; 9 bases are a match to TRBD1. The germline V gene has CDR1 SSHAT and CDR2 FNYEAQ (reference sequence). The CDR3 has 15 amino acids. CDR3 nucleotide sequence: TGTGCTAGCAGCCTCGGGACAGGGCTCCAAGAGACCCAGTACTTC. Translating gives CASSLGTGLQETQYF. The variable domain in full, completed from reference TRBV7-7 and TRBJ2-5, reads GAGVSQSPRYKVTKRGQDVTLRCDPISSHATLYWYQQALGQGPEFLTYFNYEAQPDKSGLPSDRFSAERPEGSISTLTIQRTEQRDSAMYRCASSLGTGLQETQYFGPGTRLLVL.

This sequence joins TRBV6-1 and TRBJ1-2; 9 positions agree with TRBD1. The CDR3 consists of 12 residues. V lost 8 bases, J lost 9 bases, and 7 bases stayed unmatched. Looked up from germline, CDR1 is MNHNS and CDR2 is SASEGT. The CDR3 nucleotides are TGTGCCAGCGGACAGGGGATGAAGAGCTACACCTTC. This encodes CASGQGMKSYTF.

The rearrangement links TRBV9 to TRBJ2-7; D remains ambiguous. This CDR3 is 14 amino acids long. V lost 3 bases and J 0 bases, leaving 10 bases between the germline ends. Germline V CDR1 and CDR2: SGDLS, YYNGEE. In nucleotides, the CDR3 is TGTGCCAGCAGCGGGGCCCTAGACTCCTACGAGCAGTACTTC. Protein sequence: CASSGALDSYEQYF.

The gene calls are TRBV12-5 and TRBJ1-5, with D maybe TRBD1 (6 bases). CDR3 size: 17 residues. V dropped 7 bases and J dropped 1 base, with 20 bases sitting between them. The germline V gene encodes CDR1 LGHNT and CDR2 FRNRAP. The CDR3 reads CASAGGSVIPSNQPQHF. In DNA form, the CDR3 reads TGTGCTAGTGCCGGGGGCAGTGTCATACCAAGCAATCAGCCCCAGCATTTT. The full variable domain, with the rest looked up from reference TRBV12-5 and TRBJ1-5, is DARVTQTPRHKVTEMGQEVTMRCQPILGHNTVFWYRQTMMQGLELLAYFRNRAPLDDSGMPKDRFSAEMPDATLATLKIQPSEPRDSAVYFCASAGGSVIPSNQPQHFGDGTRLSIL.

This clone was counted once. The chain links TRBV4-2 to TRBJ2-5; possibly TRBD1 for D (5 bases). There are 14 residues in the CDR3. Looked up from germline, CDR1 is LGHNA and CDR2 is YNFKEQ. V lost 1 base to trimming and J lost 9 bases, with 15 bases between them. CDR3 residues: CASSQGPPPQAQYF. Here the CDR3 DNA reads TGTGCCAGCAGCCAAGGGCCGCCACCACAGGCCCAGTACTTC.

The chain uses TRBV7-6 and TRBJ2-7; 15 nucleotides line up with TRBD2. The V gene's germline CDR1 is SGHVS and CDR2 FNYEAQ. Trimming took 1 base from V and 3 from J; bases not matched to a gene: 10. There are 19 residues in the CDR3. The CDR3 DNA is TGTGCCAGCAGCTTAGAATCGGGACTAGCGGGGGGAATCGGCTACGAGCAGTACTTC. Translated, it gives CASSLESGLAGGIGYEQYF.

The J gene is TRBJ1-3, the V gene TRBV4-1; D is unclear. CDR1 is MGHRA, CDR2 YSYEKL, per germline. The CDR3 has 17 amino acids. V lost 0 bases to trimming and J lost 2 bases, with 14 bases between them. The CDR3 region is CASSQDGTTITGNTIYF. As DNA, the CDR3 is TGCGCCAGCAGCCAAGATGGAACGACAATTACTGGAAACACCATATATTTT.

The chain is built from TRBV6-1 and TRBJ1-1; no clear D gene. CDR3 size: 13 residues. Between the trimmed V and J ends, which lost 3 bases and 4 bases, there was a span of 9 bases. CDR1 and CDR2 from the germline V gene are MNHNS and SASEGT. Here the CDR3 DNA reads TGTGCCAGCAGTGAGACCCCGGGCACTGAAGCTTTCTTT. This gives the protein CASSETPGTEAFF.

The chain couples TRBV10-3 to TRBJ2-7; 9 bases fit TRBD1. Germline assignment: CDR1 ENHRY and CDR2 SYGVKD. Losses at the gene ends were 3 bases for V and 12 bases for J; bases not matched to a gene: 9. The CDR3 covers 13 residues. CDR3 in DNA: TGTGCCATCAGTGACCCCGGACAGGGGTTTAGGTACGTC. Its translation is CAISDPGQGFRYV.

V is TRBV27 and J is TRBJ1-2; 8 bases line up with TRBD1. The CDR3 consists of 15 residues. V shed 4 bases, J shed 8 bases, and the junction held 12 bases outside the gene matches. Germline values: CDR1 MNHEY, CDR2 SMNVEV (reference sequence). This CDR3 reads CASSSWTGRADGYTF. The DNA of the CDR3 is TGTGCCAGCAGTTCCTGGACAGGGCGGGCGGACGGCTACACCTTC.

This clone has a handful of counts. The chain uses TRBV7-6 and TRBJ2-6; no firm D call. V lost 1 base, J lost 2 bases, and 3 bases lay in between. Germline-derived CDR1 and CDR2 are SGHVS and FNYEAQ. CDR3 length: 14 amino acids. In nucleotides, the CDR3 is TGTGCCAGCAGCTTAGAGACTGGGGCCAACGTCCTGACTTTC. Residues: CASSLETGANVLTF. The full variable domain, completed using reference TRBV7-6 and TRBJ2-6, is GAGVSQSPRYKVTKRGQDVALRCDPISGHVSLYWYRQALGQGPEFLTYFNYEAQQDKSGLPNDRFSAERPEGSISTLTIQRTEQRDSAMYRCASSLETGANVLTFGAGSRLTVL.